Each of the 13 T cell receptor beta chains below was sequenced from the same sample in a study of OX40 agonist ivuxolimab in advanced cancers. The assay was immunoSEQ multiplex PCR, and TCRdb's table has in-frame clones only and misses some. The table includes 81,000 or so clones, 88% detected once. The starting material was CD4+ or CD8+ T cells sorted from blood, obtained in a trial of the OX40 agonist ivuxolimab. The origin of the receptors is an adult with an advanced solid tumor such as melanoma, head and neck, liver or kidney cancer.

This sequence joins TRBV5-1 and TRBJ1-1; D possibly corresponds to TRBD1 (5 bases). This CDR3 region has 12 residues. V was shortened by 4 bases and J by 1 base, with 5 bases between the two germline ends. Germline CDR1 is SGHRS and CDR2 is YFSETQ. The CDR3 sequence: CASSTGNTEAFF. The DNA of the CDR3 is TGCGCCAGCAGCACAGGGAACACTGAAGCTTTCTTT.

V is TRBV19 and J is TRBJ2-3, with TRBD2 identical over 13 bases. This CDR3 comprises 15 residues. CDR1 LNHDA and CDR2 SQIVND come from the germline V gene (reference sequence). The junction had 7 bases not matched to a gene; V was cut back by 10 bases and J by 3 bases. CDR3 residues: CATTRTSGGTDTQYF. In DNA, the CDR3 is TGTGCCACCACAAGGACTAGCGGGGGTACAGATACGCAGTATTTT.

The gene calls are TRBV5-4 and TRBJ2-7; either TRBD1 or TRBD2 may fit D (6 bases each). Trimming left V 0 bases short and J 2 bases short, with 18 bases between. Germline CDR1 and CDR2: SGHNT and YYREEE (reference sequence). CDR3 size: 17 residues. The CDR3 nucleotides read TGTGCCAGCAGCTTGGTCGTTGGGGGGCCACACCCCTACGAGCAGTACTTC. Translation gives CASSLVVGGPHPYEQYF.

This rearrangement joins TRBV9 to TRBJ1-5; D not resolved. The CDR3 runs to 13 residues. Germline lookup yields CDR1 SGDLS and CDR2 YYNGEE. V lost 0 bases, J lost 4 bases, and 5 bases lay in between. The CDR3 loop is CASSVDPNQPQHF. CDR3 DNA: TGTGCCAGCAGCGTAGACCCGAATCAGCCCCAGCATTTT. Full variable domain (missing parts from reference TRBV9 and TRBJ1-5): DSGVTQTPKHLITATGQRVTLRCSPRSGDLSVYWYQQSLDQGLQFLIQYYNGEERAKGNILERFSAQQFPDLHSELNLSSLELGDSALYFCASSVDPNQPQHFGDGTRLSIL.

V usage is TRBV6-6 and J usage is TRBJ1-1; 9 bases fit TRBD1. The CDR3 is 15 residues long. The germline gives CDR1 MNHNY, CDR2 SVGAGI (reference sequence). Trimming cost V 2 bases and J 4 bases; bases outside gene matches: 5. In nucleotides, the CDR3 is TGTGCCAGCAGTTACAAGCGGGACAGGGTCACTGAAGCTTTCTTT. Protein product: CASSYKRDRVTEAFF.

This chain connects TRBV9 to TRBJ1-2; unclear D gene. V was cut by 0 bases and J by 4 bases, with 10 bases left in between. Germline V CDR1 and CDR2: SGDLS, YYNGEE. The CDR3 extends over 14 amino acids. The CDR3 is CASSVDVVSYGYTF. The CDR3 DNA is TGTGCCAGCAGCGTAGATGTGGTATCCTATGGCTACACCTTC.

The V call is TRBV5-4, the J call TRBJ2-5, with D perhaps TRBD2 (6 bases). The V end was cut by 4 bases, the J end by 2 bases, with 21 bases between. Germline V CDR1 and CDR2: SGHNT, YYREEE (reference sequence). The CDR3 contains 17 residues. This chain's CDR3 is CASSAKGRVGGQETQYF. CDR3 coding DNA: TGTGCCAGCAGCGCAAAGGGGAGAGTGGGGGGTCAAGAGACCCAGTACTTC.

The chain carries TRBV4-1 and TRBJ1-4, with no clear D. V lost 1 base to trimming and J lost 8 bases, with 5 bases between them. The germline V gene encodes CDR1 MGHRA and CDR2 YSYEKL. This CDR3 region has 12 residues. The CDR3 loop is CASSQVGEKLFF. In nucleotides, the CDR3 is TGCGCCAGCAGCCAAGTGGGGGAAAAACTGTTTTTT.

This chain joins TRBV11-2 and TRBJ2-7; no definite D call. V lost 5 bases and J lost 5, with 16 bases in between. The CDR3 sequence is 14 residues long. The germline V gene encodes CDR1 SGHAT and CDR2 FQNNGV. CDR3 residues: CASSGPWSTNEQYF. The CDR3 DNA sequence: TGTGCCAGCAGCGGGCCGTGGAGTACCAACGAGCAGTACTTC.

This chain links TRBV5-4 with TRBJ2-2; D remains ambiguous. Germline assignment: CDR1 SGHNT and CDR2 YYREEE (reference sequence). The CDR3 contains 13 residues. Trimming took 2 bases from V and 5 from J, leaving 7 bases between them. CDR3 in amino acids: CASSLIVTGELFF. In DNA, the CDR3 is TGTGCCAGCAGCTTAATAGTTACCGGGGAGCTGTTTTTT.

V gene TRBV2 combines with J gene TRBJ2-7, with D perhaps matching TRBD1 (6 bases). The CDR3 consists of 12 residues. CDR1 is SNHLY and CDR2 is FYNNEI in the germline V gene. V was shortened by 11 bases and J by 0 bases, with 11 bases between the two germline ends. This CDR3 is CAAEDSSYEQYF. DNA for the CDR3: TGTGCCGCGGAGGACAGCTCCTACGAGCAGTACTTC.

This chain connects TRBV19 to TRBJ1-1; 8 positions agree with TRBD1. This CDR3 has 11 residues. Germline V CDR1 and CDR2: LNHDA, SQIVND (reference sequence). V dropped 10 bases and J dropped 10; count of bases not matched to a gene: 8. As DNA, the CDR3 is TGTGCCATTAGGACAGGGTACGCAGCTTTCTTT. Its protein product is CAIRTGYAAFF.

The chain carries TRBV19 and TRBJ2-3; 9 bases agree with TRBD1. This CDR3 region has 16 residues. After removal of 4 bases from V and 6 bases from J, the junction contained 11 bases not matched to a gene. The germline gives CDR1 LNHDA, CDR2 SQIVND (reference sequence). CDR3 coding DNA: TGTGCCAGTAGTACCGGGACAGGGCAAATCGGGGATACGCAGTATTTT. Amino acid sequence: CASSTGTGQIGDTQYF.